A selection of T cell receptor beta chains follows, all from one sample in a study of shared clonotypes between healthy human individuals. Produced via immunoSEQ multiplex PCR; TCRdb's table is partial and in-frame only. The table includes some 1 million clones, about 80% detected once. The sequencing sample was made of memory CD4+ T cells sorted from blood. These receptors were obtained from a man aged 18-30 years in good health. The CDR3 runs from the conserved cysteine through the conserved F or W. The D gene is left open where the match is weak. Clone size is shown for a subset of rows, as once, few, many or a class of expanded clone.

j_gene | len | abundance | v_gene | d_gene | CDR3nt | CDR3aa
TRBJ1-2 | 14 | NA | TRBV27 | NA | TGTGCCAGCAGTTGGGGGGCGGGTAACTATGGCTACACCTTC | CASSWGAGNYGYTF
TRBJ1-4 | 14 | NA | TRBV5-6 | NA | TGTGCCAGCAGCTTGGGACCAACTAATGAAAAACTGTTTTTT | CASSLGPTNEKLFF
TRBJ1-2 | 16 | NA | TRBV10-3 | NA | TGTGCCATCAGTGAGTCGAGGGAGGGGCTTGAGTATGGCTACACCTTC | CAISESREGLEYGYTF
TRBJ2-7 | 15 | once | TRBV27 | TRBD2 | TGTGCCAGCAGTTCACCCGGGACTAGTATCTACGAGCAGTACTTC | CASSSPGTSIYEQYF
TRBJ2-3 | 13 | NA | TRBV11-2 | NA | TGTGCCAGCACCTTGGAACGCACAGATACGCAGTATTTT | CASTLERTDTQYF
TRBJ2-7 | 16 | NA | TRBV4-1 | TRBD2 | TGCGCCAGCAGCCAACAGACTAGCGGGAGTACATACGAGCAGTACTTC | CASSQQTSGSTYEQYF
TRBJ2-1 | 15 | NA | TRBV10-3 | TRBD2 | TGTGCCATCAGTAAGACTAGCGGGGAATACAATGAGCAGTTCTTC | CAISKTSGEYNEQFF
TRBJ2-7 | 15 | NA | TRBV11-2 | NA | TGTGCCAGCAGGGCCCCGGGACTGAGCTCCTACGAGCAGTACTTC | CASRAPGLSSYEQYF
TRBJ1-1 | 17 | few | TRBV28 | TRBD1 | TGTGCCAGCAGTCCTCCCGACAGGGGGGGCGGGGGCACTGAAGCTTTCTTT | CASSPPDRGGGGTEAFF
TRBJ2-5 | 14 | once | TRBV11-2 | NA | TGTGCCAGCAGCTTGAATAGCGGATTAGAGACCCAGTACTTC | CASSLNSGLETQYF
TRBJ1-5 | 17 | NA | TRBV18 | NA | TGTGCCAGCTCACCAATGAGGGAACAGTATAGCAATCAGCCCCAGCATTTT | CASSPMREQYSNQPQHF
TRBJ2-7 | 15 | NA | TRBV6-1 | TRBD1 | TGTGCCACTGGGACCCCAGGGGGCCGGGGGTACGAGCAGTACTTC | CATGTPGGRGYEQYF
TRBJ2-7 | 14 | once | TRBV19 | NA | TGTGCCAGTAGTAGCACCATGCGGGGATACGAGCAGTACTTC | CASSSTMRGYEQYF
TRBJ1-1 | 14 | NA | TRBV7-9 | TRBD1 | TGTGCCAGCAGTGTACAGGGGGTGGGCACTGAAGCTTTCTTT | CASSVQGVGTEAFF
TRBJ1-2 | 11 | NA | TRBV19 | NA | TGTGCCAGCGACGGGTTTTATGGCTACACCTTC | CASDGFYGYTF
TRBJ1-1 | 12 | NA | TRBV30 | NA | TGTGCCTGGAGTCTGGGGATAGGGTATGCTTTCTTT | CAWSLGIGYAFF
TRBJ2-7 | 16 | NA | TRBV6-1 | NA | TGTGCCAGCAGTGAATCCCCGGGGTTAACTTTGAACGAGCAGTACTTC | CASSESPGLTLNEQYF
TRBJ1-3 | 15 | NA | TRBV6-1 | NA | TGTGCCAGCAGGGATCAACAGGGAACTGGAAACACCATATATTTT | CASRDQQGTGNTIYF
TRBJ1-1 | 13 | NA | TRBV29-1 | NA | TGCAGCGTTGAGGTGGGACAATACACTGAAGCTTTCTTT | CSVEVGQYTEAFF
TRBJ2-1 | 17 | NA | TRBV25-1 | TRBD2 | TGTGCCAGCAGTGCTCAAAAAACTAGCGGGGATGACAATGAGCAGTTCTTC | CASSAQKTSGDDNEQFF
TRBJ2-2 | 14 | NA | TRBV29-1 | NA | TGCAGCGTTGAAGGGCGGGTGAACACCGGGGAGCTGTTTTTT | CSVEGRVNTGELFF
TRBJ2-3 | 15 | NA | TRBV6-1 | NA | TGTGCCAGCAGTGAAGTCACATTTAGCACAGATACGCAGTATTTT | CASSEVTFSTDTQYF
TRBJ1-3 | 12 | NA | TRBV10-3 | NA | TGTGCCGTCGTGGGCTCTGGAAACACCATATATTTT | CAVVGSGNTIYF
TRBJ2-4 | 15 | NA | TRBV19 | NA | TGTGCCAGTAGTATTCTAGTGATAAACAAAAACATTCAGTACTTC | CASSILVINKNIQYF
TRBJ2-1 | 15 | NA | TRBV15 | NA | TGTGCCACCAGCAAAGGAACGGCTAACTACAATGAGCAGTTCTTC | CATSKGTANYNEQFF
TRBJ2-1 | 18 | NA | TRBV2 | TRBD2 | TGTGCCAGCAGTTTAGGGACTAGCTCCTTGAGCTCCTACAATGAGCAGTTCTTC | CASSLGTSSLSSYNEQFF
TRBJ1-4 | 13 | few | TRBV5-4 | NA | TGTGCCAGCAGCTTGGAGGGGCGAGGGGAACTGTTTTTT | CASSLEGRGELFF
TRBJ2-5 | 16 | once | TRBV19 | TRBD2 | TGTGCCAGTAGTGTTGGGACTAGCCGAAGGCGGGAGACCCAGTACTTC | CASSVGTSRRRETQYF
TRBJ2-3 | 15 | NA | TRBV7-2 | NA | TGTGCCAGCAGCTTAAGGCGAGCACGCACAGATACGCAGTATTTT | CASSLRRARTDTQYF
TRBJ2-3 | 16 | NA | TRBV7-9 | NA | TGTGCCAGCAGCCCAAGGGGGTCGATTCTGTCCGATACGCAGTATTTT | CASSPRGSILSDTQYF
TRBJ2-7 | 14 | NA | TRBV28 | TRBD1 | TGTGCCAGCAGGACTGGACAGGGCCCCTACGAGCAGTACTTC | CASRTGQGPYEQYF
TRBJ2-1 | 15 | NA | TRBV7-2 | NA | TGTGCCAGCAGCTTAGCGCAAGGGGCCTACAATGAGCAGTTCTTC | CASSLAQGAYNEQFF
TRBJ1-6 | 15 | NA | TRBV10-3 | TRBD1 | TGTGCCATCAGTGACCAGGGGGTCCATAATTCACCCCTCCACTTT | CAISDQGVHNSPLHF
TRBJ2-1 | 15 | once | TRBV18 | TRBD2 | TGTGCCAGCTCACTAGGACTAGCGGTCTACAATGAGCAGTTCTTC | CASSLGLAVYNEQFF
TRBJ1-5 | 14 | few | TRBV30 | NA | TGTGCCTGGAGTGCGGGGATCACTGGTCAGCCCCAGCATTTT | CAWSAGITGQPQHF
TRBJ1-3 | 15 | NA | TRBV30 | TRBD1 | TGTGCCTGGATTGAAAGGGGGCAAAGGGGAAACACCATATATTTT | CAWIERGQRGNTIYF
TRBJ2-5 | 16 | NA | TRBV4-1 | TRBD2 | TGCGCCAGCAGCCAGCCGGGACTAGCGGGAGGTGAGACCCAGTACTTC | CASSQPGLAGGETQYF
TRBJ1-5 | 15 | NA | TRBV15 | NA | TGTGCCACCAGCAGAGATCCCCAGGGTTTTCAGCCCCAGCATTTT | CATSRDPQGFQPQHF
TRBJ2-7 | 13 | NA | TRBV28 | NA | TGTGCCAGCACCCCGGGACCTACCTACGAGCAGTACTTC | CASTPGPTYEQYF
TRBJ2-5 | 13 | NA | TRBV5-4 | NA | TGTGCCAGCAGCTTGAGGGGGAGGGAGACCCAGTACTTC | CASSLRGRETQYF
TRBJ1-3 | 14 | NA | TRBV5-1 | TRBD1 | TGCGCCAGCAGGAAGGGGGCGGAAGGAAACACCATATATTTT | CASRKGAEGNTIYF
TRBJ1-1 | 13 | NA | TRBV10-3 | NA | TGTGCCACCTCACAGGGTTTGAACACTGAAGCTTTCTTT | CATSQGLNTEAFF
TRBJ1-1 | 14 | NA | TRBV28 | NA | TGTGCCAGCGCGTCCGGGGGGGGCGGCACTGAAGCTTTCTTT | CASASGGGGTEAFF
TRBJ2-5 | 13 | NA | TRBV7-2 | NA | TGTGCCAGCAGCTTACGAGACGGAGAGGCCCAGTACTTC | CASSLRDGEAQYF